This is a list of T cell receptor beta chains from one sample in a study of T cell responses to AZD1222 COVID-19 vaccine. TCRdb's copy holds only in-frame clones and misses some; the assay was immunoSEQ multiplex PCR. The table lists 150,000 to 200,000 clones, about 86% of them singletons. This sample comprised peripheral blood, obtained 28 days after the second AZD1222 dose. The source is an adult who received the AZD1222 COVID-19 vaccine. Each CDR3 is given with its conserved first and last residue.

j_gene: TRBJ1-6
v_gene: TRBV5-1
CDR3aa: CASSLRTGRRTKSPLHF

j_gene: TRBJ2-5
v_gene: TRBV24-1
CDR3aa: CATSDFASGQETQYF

j_gene: TRBJ1-2
v_gene: TRBV7-2
CDR3aa: CASSLAGSGGYTF

j_gene: TRBJ2-7
v_gene: TRBV12-3/TRBV12-4
CDR3aa: CASSSRGSSEQYF

j_gene: TRBJ1-2
v_gene: TRBV7-2
CDR3aa: CASSSLIGLAGYTF

j_gene: TRBJ1-5
v_gene: TRBV30
CDR3aa: CAWDRGPAGDQPQHF

j_gene: TRBJ1-1
v_gene: TRBV5-3
CDR3aa: CARRYDRGRDTEAFF

j_gene: TRBJ1-1
v_gene: TRBV2
CDR3aa: CASRPRMNTEAFF

j_gene: TRBJ2-7
v_gene: TRBV4-2
CDR3aa: CASSQEGGGNYEQYF

j_gene: TRBJ1-1
v_gene: TRBV3-1/TRBV3-2
CDR3aa: CASSKDRGGPTEAFF

j_gene: TRBJ1-2
v_gene: TRBV5-4
CDR3aa: CASSLGGGSDYGYTF

j_gene: TRBJ2-7
v_gene: TRBV28
CDR3aa: CSSRAGGSYEQYF

j_gene: TRBJ1-4
v_gene: TRBV7-9
CDR3aa: CASSKQGASNEKLFF

j_gene: TRBJ1-2
v_gene: TRBV9
CDR3aa: CASSATGGLSGYTF